The 9 T cell receptor beta chains below all came from one sample that was sequenced in a study of siplizumab effects on memory and regulatory T cells. Here immunoSEQ multiplex PCR was the method, and the copy in TCRdb shows in-frame clones only, minus some. The sample includes more than 85,000 clones, roughly 92% of them seen just once. Material: CD4+ T cells sorted from blood. These receptor sequences come from a human donor in good health.

The chain employs TRBV11-2 and TRBJ1-2; D might be TRBD1 (5 bases). This CDR3 comprises 17 residues. The V gene's germline CDR1 is SGHAT and CDR2 FQNNGV. The germline V and J ends were trimmed by 1 base and 0 bases, with 15 bases remaining between them. CDR3 coding DNA: TGTGCCAGCAGCTTAGGTAGGGGCAGGACTACTAACTATGGCTACACCTTC. Translated, it gives CASSLGRGRTTNYGYTF.

The chain recombines TRBV11-2 with TRBJ2-7, with D uncertain. Deletions cut 8 bases from V and 2 bases from J, with 16 bases between. CDR1 and CDR2 (germline): SGHAT, FQNNGV. The CDR3 extends over 14 amino acids. The DNA of the CDR3 is TGTGCCAGCTCCCGGCCCACGCAGGCCTACGAGCAGTACTTC. It encodes CASSRPTQAYEQYF.

The CDR3 nucleotides are TGTGCCAGTAGTAGAGGAGGGGACGGGTACGAGCAGTACTTC. Its protein is CASSRGGDGYEQYF. The rearrangement links TRBV19 to TRBJ2-7; D possibly corresponds to TRBD2 (6 bases). CDR3 length: 14 amino acids. V lost 4 bases and J lost 4, with 14 bases in between. Germline CDR1 and CDR2: LNHDA and SQIVND (reference sequence).

The V gene is TRBV6-4, the J gene TRBJ1-2; the D gene is possibly TRBD1 (6 bases). CDR3 length equals 13 residues. With 4 bases removed from V and 8 bases from J, the gap between germline ends came to 14 bases. The germline V gene has CDR1 MRHNA and CDR2 SNTAGT. CDR3 in DNA: TGTGCCAGCAGTGTCCAACAGGGTGACGGCTACACCTTC. Amino acids: CASSVQQGDGYTF.

V usage is TRBV11-1 and J usage is TRBJ2-7; the match to TRBD1 covers 9 bases. The CDR3 spans 16 residues. Per the germline V gene, CDR1 is SGHAT and CDR2 is FQDESV (reference sequence). The V segment lost 2 bases and the J segment 2 bases; nucleotides outside the gene matches: 7. The CDR3 DNA follows: TGTGCCAGCAGCTTAATGGACAGGGGCGACCCCTACGAGCAGTACTTC. It specifies CASSLMDRGDPYEQYF.

The chain combines TRBV6-5 with TRBJ2-2, with 11 positions matching TRBD1. The V gene's germline CDR1 is MNHEY and CDR2 SVGAGI. V lost 6 bases to trimming and J lost 4 bases; unmatched junction nucleotides: 1. There are 14 residues in the CDR3. The CDR3 sequence: CASRGTGGTGELFF. For the CDR3, the DNA is TGTGCCAGCAGGGGGACAGGGGGCACCGGGGAGCTGTTTTTT.

This chain joins TRBV19 and TRBJ1-2; D uncertain. The V gene's germline CDR1 is LNHDA and CDR2 SQIVND (reference sequence). The CDR3 contains 13 residues. Deletions cut 3 bases from V and 8 bases from J, with 13 bases between. This chain's CDR3 is CASSIEGERGYTF. CDR3 bases: TGTGCCAGTAGTATTGAGGGCGAGCGGGGCTACACCTTC.

The chain has TRBV2 and TRBJ2-3; unclear D gene. Germline V gene sequence: CDR1 SNHLY, CDR2 FYNNEI. V lost 3 bases, J lost 4 bases, and 11 bases lay in between. This CDR3 spans 14 amino acids. In DNA form, the CDR3 reads TGTGCCAGCAGTGAGTTGCCGGGCCCAGATACGCAGTATTTT. It is translated as CASSELPGPDTQYF.

The chain joins TRBV5-6 to TRBJ1-3; D remains unclear. CDR3 size: 12 residues. Germline CDR1 reads SGHDT; CDR2 reads YYEEEE. V was trimmed by 1 base and J by 9 bases, leaving 8 bases between them. The CDR3: CASSLSRATIYF. Written as DNA, the CDR3 is TGTGCCAGCAGCTTGTCGAGGGCCACCATATATTTT.